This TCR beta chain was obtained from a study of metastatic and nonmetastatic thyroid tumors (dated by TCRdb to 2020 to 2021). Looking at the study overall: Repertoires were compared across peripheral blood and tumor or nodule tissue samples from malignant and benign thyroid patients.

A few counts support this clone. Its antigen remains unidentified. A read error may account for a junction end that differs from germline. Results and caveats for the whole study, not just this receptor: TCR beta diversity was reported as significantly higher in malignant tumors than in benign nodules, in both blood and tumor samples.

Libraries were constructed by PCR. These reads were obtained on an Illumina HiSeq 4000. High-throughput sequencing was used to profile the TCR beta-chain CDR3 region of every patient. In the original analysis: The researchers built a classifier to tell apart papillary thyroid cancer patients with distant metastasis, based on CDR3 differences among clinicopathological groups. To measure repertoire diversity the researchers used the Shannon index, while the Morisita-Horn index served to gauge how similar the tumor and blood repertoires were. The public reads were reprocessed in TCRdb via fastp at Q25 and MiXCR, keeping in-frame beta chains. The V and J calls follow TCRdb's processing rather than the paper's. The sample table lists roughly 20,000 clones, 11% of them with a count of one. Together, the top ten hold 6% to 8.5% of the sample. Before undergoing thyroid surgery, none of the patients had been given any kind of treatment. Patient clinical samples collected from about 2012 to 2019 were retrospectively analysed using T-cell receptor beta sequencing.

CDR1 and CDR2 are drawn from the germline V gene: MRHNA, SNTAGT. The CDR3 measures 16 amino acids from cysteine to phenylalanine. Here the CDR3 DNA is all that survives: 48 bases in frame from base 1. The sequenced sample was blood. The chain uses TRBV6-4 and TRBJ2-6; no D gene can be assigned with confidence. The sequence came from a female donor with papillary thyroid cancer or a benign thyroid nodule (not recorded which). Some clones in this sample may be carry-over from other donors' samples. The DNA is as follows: TGTGCCAGCGGTGACCAAGCAGGCTCTGGGGCCAACGTCCTGACTTTC. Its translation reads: CASGDQAGSGANVLTF.